This entry is about one TCR beta chain. The target antigen is unknown. This sample is drawn from a study of T cell repertoires in cytomegalovirus infection. Study observations and caveats: The cumulative frequency of public TCR beta families distinguished individuals who carried CMV together with the relevant HLA. What dominated the ex vivo response were HLA-C-restricted CMV-specific TCR beta clonotypes.

From the reads, TCRdb called clonotypes with MiXCR, one entry per CDR3 protein. Here the sample spans some 700,000 distinct CDR3 sequences, approximately 33% being singletons. The V end was cut by 6 bases, the J end by 6 bases, with 11 bases between. CDR1 LNHDA and CDR2 SQIVND come from the germline V gene (reference sequence). This CDR3 has 13 amino acids. Here the sequenced sample was cultured PBMCs, taken from culture after CMV antigen stimulation. The source of this sequence is a human donor in good health (CMV status not recorded). Some clones in this sample may be carry-over from other donors' samples. The chain carries TRBV19 and TRBJ2-2; D remains unclear. As DNA, the CDR3 is TGTGCCAGTAGCCAACGTGGGTCCGGGGAGCTGTTTTTT. This translates into CASSQRGSGELFF.